One TCR beta chain is described in this entry. The data are from a study of T cell changes during pregnancy in multiple sclerosis. This CDR3 has 15 amino acids. Per germline, CDR1 SGHRS and CDR2 YFSETQ. With 2 bases clipped from V and 1 base from J, the junction kept 2 bases outside the gene matches. Produced via immunoSEQ multiplex PCR; TCRdb's table is partial and in-frame only. The table lists about 100,000 clones, roughly 92% of them singletons. J is TRBJ2-1 and V is TRBV5-1; 8 nucleotides match TRBD1. Sequencing was performed on peripheral blood, taken after pregnancy. This clonotype was obtained from a female donor with multiple sclerosis, enrolled in a pregnancy study. Written as DNA, the CDR3 is TGCGCCAGCAGCTTTGGACAGGGTTCCTACAATGAGCAGTTCTTC. Protein: CASSFGQGSYNEQFF.